Presented here are 30 T cell receptor beta chains from one specimen sequenced in a study of T cell responses to AZD1222 COVID-19 vaccine. TCRdb's table, derived via immunoSEQ multiplex PCR, lists solely in-frame clones and lacks some. The sample carries about 190,000 clones, around 87% recorded once. The sample was peripheral blood, taken on day 0 of MenACWY control vaccination. The receptors here all came from an adult in good health.

Notes on this clone: The sample contains more than one DNA sequence encoding this CDR3. The chain uses TRBV11-3 and TRBJ2-3; tentatively, D is TRBD1 or TRBD2 (7 bases each). Per the germline V gene, CDR1 is SGHNT and CDR2 is YENEEA. Trimming left V 6 bases short and J 2 bases short, with 15 bases between. This CDR3 is built from 15 residues. In nucleotides, the CDR3 is TGTGCCAGCAGTCCAGGGGGGGGGCCCACAGATACGCAGTATTTT. Its translation is CASSPGGGPTDTQYF.

The chain carries TRBV5-6 and TRBJ2-7; a weak D match, TRBD1 (6 bases). The CDR3 is made up of 16 amino acids. Trimming removed 0 bases at V and 2 bases at J, with 15 bases between. The V gene's germline CDR1 is SGHDT and CDR2 YYEEEE. The CDR3 DNA reads TGTGCCAGCAGCTTGGCGTCCAGGGGTAATGCCTACGAGCAGTACTTC. Amino acids: CASSLASRGNAYEQYF. Looking up the rest from reference TRBV5-6 and TRBJ2-7 gives the full variable domain: DAGVTQSPTHLIKTRGQQVTLRCSPKSGHDTVSWYQQALGQGPQFIFQYYEEEERQRGNFPDRFSGHQFPNYSSELNVNALLLGDSALYLCASSLASRGNAYEQYFGPGTRLTVT.

CDR3 loop: CAASGLAGAEQYF. Here the CDR3 DNA reads TGTGCCGCCTCGGGGCTAGCGGGAGCCGAGCAGTACTTC. The chain recombines TRBV19 with TRBJ2-7; TRBD2 matches at 10 bases. This CDR3 region has 13 residues. V trimming: 11 bases; J trimming: 6 bases; junction bases outside the gene matches: 10. Germline CDR1 reads LNHDA; CDR2 reads SQIVND (reference sequence).

Here the CDR3 DNA reads TGTGCCAGTAGTATAGAGGGAGTTGGCACAGATACGCAGTATTTT. Its translation is CASSIEGVGTDTQYF. The chain joins TRBV19 to TRBJ2-3; D might be TRBD2 (5 bases). Trimming shortened V by 0 bases and J by 1 base, and 8 bases separated the two germline ends. CDR3 length equals 15 residues. From germline, CDR1 is LNHDA and CDR2 SQIVND (reference sequence).

V gene TRBV5-1 combines with J gene TRBJ2-1; TRBD1 or TRBD2 may be the D gene (5 bases each). The germline gives CDR1 SGHRS, CDR2 YFSETQ. CDR3 length: 16 amino acids. V was clipped by 0 bases and J by 6 bases, with 16 bases between them. In DNA form, the CDR3 reads TGCGCCAGCAGCTTGGGAGGGGTCGGGCAGGGCAATGAGCAGTTCTTC. Translating gives CASSLGGVGQGNEQFF.

Only a few counts were recorded for this clone. CDR3 amino acids: CASSSSGTVGEKLFF. CDR3 DNA: TGTGCCAGCAGCTCTTCCGGGACAGTCGGGGAAAAACTGTTTTTT. The rearrangement links TRBV7-2 to TRBJ1-4, with 7 bases matching TRBD1. CDR1 and CDR2 (germline): SGHTA, FQGNSA. The J segment lost 8 bases and the V segment lost 4 bases, leaving 10 bases of the junction unmatched. This CDR3 has 15 amino acids.

The CDR3 region is CASSASGADYGYTF. The CDR3 region has the DNA TGTGCCAGCAGTGCATCGGGGGCGGACTATGGCTACACCTTC. V and J are TRBV6-4 and TRBJ1-2; D is perhaps TRBD1 (6 bases). The CDR3 spans 14 residues. V was pared by 4 bases and J by 3 bases, with 12 bases between. Germline V gives CDR1 MRHNA, CDR2 SNTAGT.

This clone was detected only once. The chain couples TRBV6-2 or TRBV6-3 to TRBJ1-1, with D unresolved. CDR1 is MNHEY and CDR2 is SVGEGT in the germline V gene. The CDR3 runs 14 residues. V gave up 0 bases and J gave up 2 bases, with 7 bases separating them. CDR3 protein: CASSYSKGNTEAFF. Written as DNA, the CDR3 is TGTGCCAGCAGTTACTCGAAAGGAAACACTGAAGCTTTCTTT.

This chain uses TRBV7-2 with TRBJ1-2; D remains unclear. This CDR3 contains 13 residues. From germline, CDR1 is SGHTA and CDR2 FQGNSA. Trimming took off 3 bases at V and 3 bases at J, with 8 bases between the two ends. The CDR3 loop reads CASSFGRDYGYTF. CDR3 sequence (DNA): TGTGCCAGCAGCTTCGGGCGGGACTATGGCTACACCTTC.

The chain joins TRBV18 to TRBJ2-1; D may be TRBD1 (6 bases). The V end lost 6 bases, the J end lost 0 bases, and 15 bases lay between the germline ends. This CDR3 is 16 amino acids long. In germline, CDR1 is KGHSH, CDR2 LQKENI. CDR3 in amino acids: CASSPRQVSSYNEQFF. The CDR3 DNA sequence: TGTGCCAGCTCCCCCAGACAGGTCAGCTCCTACAATGAGCAGTTCTTC.

The gene calls are TRBV6-5 and TRBJ2-3, with D unclear. This CDR3 comprises 15 residues. Germline V gene lookup returns CDR1 MNHEY and CDR2 SVGAGI. V lost 6 bases, J lost 0 bases, and 13 bases lay in between. The CDR3: CASSQRMASTDTQYF. The CDR3 DNA reads as TGTGCCAGCAGCCAACGTATGGCGAGCACAGATACGCAGTATTTT.

This clone was seen more than once but under ten times. The chain has TRBV5-4 and TRBJ1-6, with 8 bases that match TRBD1. The junction had 7 bases not matched to a gene; V was cut back by 7 bases and J by 7 bases. There are 14 residues in the CDR3. Germline V gives CDR1 SGHNT, CDR2 YYREEE (reference sequence). CDR3 loop: CASEDRDINSPLHF. In DNA form, the CDR3 reads TGTGCCAGCGAGGACAGGGACATAAATTCACCCCTCCACTTT.

This clone turned up a few times. This chain connects TRBV6-5 to TRBJ2-2; D gene uncertain. V dropped 10 bases and J dropped 8 bases, with 11 bases sitting between them. The CDR3 has 11 amino acids. Germline-derived CDR1 and CDR2 are MNHEY and SVGAGI. CDR3 sequence: CAIRPRGELFF. CDR3 DNA: TGTGCCATCCGCCCGCGGGGGGAGCTGTTTTTT.

The chain links TRBV7-9 to TRBJ1-1; D is uncertain. This CDR3 comprises 14 residues. The germline CDR1 and CDR2 sequences are SEHNR and FQNEAQ (reference sequence). V was cut by 2 bases and J by 0 bases, with 7 bases left in between. The CDR3 reads CASSLNTVNTEAFF. CDR3 bases: TGTGCCAGCAGCTTAAATACGGTGAACACTGAAGCTTTCTTT.

This chain connects TRBV19 to TRBJ1-5; TRBD1 is a possible D gene (5 bases). Germline CDR1 and CDR2: LNHDA and SQIVND (reference sequence). V lost 5 bases and J lost 0, with 14 bases in between. There are 16 residues in the CDR3. The CDR3 DNA sequence: TGTGCCAGTAGTGCCCGGGACGGTCCTAGCAATCAGCCCCAGCATTTT. The encoded protein is CASSARDGPSNQPQHF. Full variable domain (outside the CDR3, taken from reference TRBV19 and TRBJ1-5): DGGITQSPKYLFRKEGQNVTLSCEQNLNHDAMYWYRQDPGQGLRLIYYSQIVNDFQKGDIAEGYSVSREKKESFPLTVTSAQKNPTAFYLCASSARDGPSNQPQHFGDGTRLSIL.

The V and J genes are TRBV29-1 and TRBJ2-5; 7 positions agree with TRBD2. Unmatched junction bases numbered 6, after V lost 6 bases and J lost 2 bases. Germline V gene data show CDR1 as SQVTM and CDR2 as ANQGSEA. CDR3 length: 13 amino acids. CDR3 in DNA: TGCAGCGTGAATCAAGCGGGGCAAGAGACCCAGTACTTC. It yields the protein CSVNQAGQETQYF.

This clone was recorded only once. The chain recombines TRBV3-1 (or the pseudogene TRBV3-2) with TRBJ2-7; the D is unclear. V was pared by 1 base and J by 3 bases, with 10 bases between. Germline assignment: CDR1 LGHDT and CDR2 YNNKEL (reference sequence). CDR3 length: 14 amino acids. CDR3 amino acids: CASSQGNWGYEQYF. CDR3 nucleotide sequence: TGTGCCAGCAGCCAAGGGAACTGGGGCTACGAGCAGTACTTC.

The rearrangement uses TRBV7-8 and TRBJ2-1; D gene ambiguous. Germline V gene sequence: CDR1 SGHVS, CDR2 FQNEAQ. Trimming shortened V by 1 base and J by 10 bases, and 11 bases separated the two germline ends. The CDR3 sequence is 13 residues long. CDR3 nucleotides: TGTGCCAGCAGCTTAGACTGGAGCCTCGAGCAGTTCTTC. Encoded protein: CASSLDWSLEQFF.

The chain recombines TRBV6-5 with TRBJ2-2; 9 nucleotides line up with TRBD1. From germline, CDR1 is MNHEY and CDR2 SVGAGI. With V trimmed by 7 bases and J by 5 bases, 8 bases remained unmatched. The CDR3 loop spans 15 amino acids. CDR3 sequence (DNA): TGTGCCAGCACCCTAGGACAGGGGAGTACCGGGGAGCTGTTTTTT. It is translated as CASTLGQGSTGELFF.

The chain recombines TRBV28 with TRBJ1-2; 8 bases map to TRBD1. J gave up 9 bases and V 5 bases, and 8 bases lay outside the gene matches. The CDR3 has 13 residues. The germline V gene encodes CDR1 MDHEN and CDR2 SYDVKM. Here the CDR3 DNA reads TGTGCCAGCAGTGTCGGACAGGGAAGCCGCTACACCTTC. Its translation: CASSVGQGSRYTF.

The V call is TRBV2, the J call TRBJ2-3; D is possibly TRBD2 (6 bases). This CDR3 contains 16 residues. The V gene lost 3 bases and the J gene lost 4 bases, with 17 bases spanning the gap. Germline V lookup: CDR1 SNHLY, CDR2 FYNNEI. Here the CDR3 DNA reads TGTGCCAGCAGTGATTCCTGGGGGGTGAACGCAGATACGCAGTATTTT. This sequence encodes CASSDSWGVNADTQYF.

V usage is TRBV29-1 and J usage is TRBJ1-4; D unresolved. Germline V gives CDR1 SQVTM, CDR2 ANQGSEA. CDR3 length: 13 residues. V lost 4 bases and J lost 3, with 9 bases in between. This CDR3 reads CSVAVEANEKLFF. CDR3 coding DNA: TGCAGCGTTGCGGTAGAGGCTAATGAAAAACTGTTTTTT.

The V call is TRBV19, the J call TRBJ2-1, with 8 nucleotides matching TRBD1. In germline, CDR1 is LNHDA, CDR2 SQIVND (reference sequence). The CDR3 has 14 amino acids. With 5 bases clipped from V and 4 bases from J, the junction kept 4 bases outside the gene matches. CDR3 nucleotides: TGTGCCAGTAGTGACAGGGGATTTTACAATGAGCAGTTCTTC. Encoded protein: CASSDRGFYNEQFF.

V is TRBV11-3 and J is TRBJ1-1, with TRBD1 identical over 7 bases. Germline V lookup: CDR1 SGHNT, CDR2 YENEEA. Losses at the gene ends were 6 bases for V and 9 bases for J; bases not matched to a gene: 7. The CDR3 consists of 12 residues. The DNA of the CDR3 is TGTGCCAGCAGTTCCAACAGGGGTAAAGCTTTCTTT. Translating gives CASSSNRGKAFF.

The rearrangement uses TRBV5-5 and TRBJ2-6; D call uncertain. V was cut by 2 bases and J by 5 bases, with 14 bases left in between. In germline, CDR1 is SGHKS, CDR2 YYEKEE (reference sequence). CDR3 length: 16 amino acids. The CDR3 protein is CASSFTTDLRANVLTF. In DNA, the CDR3 is TGTGCCAGCAGCTTCACGACGGACCTTAGGGCCAACGTCCTGACTTTC.

CDR3 coding DNA: TGTGCCAGCAGCCCAACCGGGACTAGCTCTTCTTGGTCCTACGAGCAGTACTTC. Translation gives CASSPTGTSSSWSYEQYF. This sequence joins TRBV5-6 and TRBJ2-7; 9 nucleotides match TRBD2. This CDR3 is built from 18 residues. J gave up 1 base and V 4 bases, and 15 bases lay outside the gene matches. Germline assignment: CDR1 SGHDT and CDR2 YYEEEE.

The chain combines TRBV18 with TRBJ1-4; weak D call: TRBD1 (5 bases). The CDR3 is made up of 15 amino acids. Between the trimmed V and J ends, which lost 5 bases and 7 bases, there was a span of 17 bases. The V gene's germline CDR1 is KGHSH and CDR2 LQKENI. The CDR3 DNA sequence: TGTGCCAGCTCAGCCCCGGGGACTTCGAGTGAAAAACTGTTTTTT. It translates to CASSAPGTSSEKLFF. The complete variable domain, with remaining parts taken from reference TRBV18 and TRBJ1-4, reads NAGVMQNPRHLVRRRGQEARLRCSPMKGHSHVYWYRQLPEEGLKFMVYLQKENIIDESGMPKERFSAEFPKEGPSILRIQQVVRGDSAAYFCASSAPGTSSEKLFFGSGTQLSVL.

The chain links TRBV28 to TRBJ1-3; unclear D gene. Trimming stripped 2 bases from V and 0 bases from J, with 8 bases between. The CDR3 sequence is 15 residues long. The germline CDR1 and CDR2 sequences are MDHEN and SYDVKM. This CDR3 reads CASSLTWGSGNTIYF. The CDR3 coding sequence is TGTGCCAGCAGTTTAACCTGGGGCTCTGGAAACACCATATATTTT.

This clone appeared once. J is TRBJ2-4 and V is TRBV7-2; D may correspond to TRBD1 or TRBD2 (5 bases each). CDR1 is SGHTA and CDR2 is FQGNSA in the germline V gene. CDR3 size: 15 residues. V shed 1 base and J shed 6 bases, with 13 bases lying between them. The CDR3, as DNA: TGTGCCAGCAGCTTAGACCACAGGAGCGGAAACATTCAGTACTTC. As protein: CASSLDHRSGNIQYF.

The J gene is TRBJ1-1, the V gene TRBV19; D remains ambiguous. Trimming took 5 bases from V and 1 from J, leaving 11 bases between them. The CDR3 has 14 residues. CDR1 is LNHDA, CDR2 SQIVND, per germline (reference sequence). CDR3 sequence (DNA): TGTGCCAGTAGTTTAAATACTGGGAACACTGAAGCTTTCTTT. It specifies CASSLNTGNTEAFF.